The rows below give T cell receptor beta chains drawn from one sample of a study of CD4 T cells in relation to SARS-CoV-2 and coronaviruses. Sequencing used immunoSEQ multiplex PCR; TCRdb keeps in-frame clones, though not all of them. This repertoire shows about 59,000 clones, roughly 89% found once; its top ten account for 1.4%. Sequenced: memory CD4+ T cells from PBMCs. The source of these receptors is a human donor in good health. Both conserved end residues are trimmed from each CDR3. Only some rows state a clone size, as once, few, many or a class for expanded clones.

v_call clone_size cdr3_aa
TRBV18 - ASSPGPESGNTIY
TRBV6-5 - ASREDRLYGYT
TRBV27 - ASKLVLREAPLH
TRBV30 once AWSGKSNQPQH
TRBV7-9 - ASSADRRNEKLF
TRBV7-8 few ASSSRQGALSGLT
TRBV19 - ASTDQGESYEQY
TRBV11-2 - ASSLGGHALYNEQF
TRBV28 - ASSTPTTNEKLF
TRBV6-1 once ASSDRGPGNTIY
TRBV5-1 - ASSESGSYNEQF
TRBV9 - ASSEGLAGAVGEQF
TRBV12-2 once ASRSAGQGLPQH
TRBV4-1 - ASSQPTGGLNYGYT
TRBV7-2 - ASSPVTTDTQY
TRBV18 - ASSPDRDGRAF
TRBV3-1/TRBV3-2 once ASSQAGGVGTDTQY
TRBV18 - ASQMDHTTYEQY
TRBV6-2/TRBV6-3 - ASSYLQDRGGRGYT
TRBV10-3 - AISESITGQGKNIQY
TRBV29-1 - SVYRDREGEQY
TRBV18 - ASSPPPNFRGGTEAF
TRBV27 - ASSSGTGNHGYT
TRBV6-5 once ASRDSTDTQY
TRBV11-1 - ASSLSGRMYNEQF
TRBV4-1 - ASSQVTRKYNEQF
TRBV7-8 - ASGGRTDHSNQPQH
TRBV11-3 once ASSPAGVGGETQY
TRBV7-9 - ASSLVQGADNNSPLH
TRBV4-1 few ASSRVRRDYSSGYHEQY
TRBV3-1/TRBV3-2 - ASSRHFDEKLF
TRBV3-1/TRBV3-2 - ASSLWRDEQF
TRBV7-3 - ASSLDLNTEAF
TRBV5-1 - ASRRISGNTIY
TRBV19 - ASSSPGALTRSTDTQY
TRBV5-1 - ASSLDGSSYNEQF
TRBV18 - ASSPATSGSYEQY